This T cell receptor beta chain originates from a study of T cell responses to AZD1222 COVID-19 vaccine. Profiling relied on immunoSEQ multiplex PCR, and the TCRdb table lists in-frame clones only, not all of them. The table records roughly 160,000 clones, over 75% of them present only once. Broader study findings: The CD4 TCRs associated with vaccination extended across spike and predominated at 160-218 and 743-854.

After removal of 6 bases from V and 5 bases from J, the junction contained 8 bases not matched to a gene. Germline loops: CDR1 SGHTA, CDR2 FQGNSA. The CDR3 loop spans 14 amino acids. About this clone: Its antigen is as yet unknown.

The source of this sequence is an adult who received the AZD1222 COVID-19 vaccine. The V and J genes are TRBV7-2 and TRBJ2-7; 9 nucleotides line up with TRBD1. The sample was peripheral blood, taken 28 days after the second AZD1222 dose. The CDR3 DNA reads as TGTGCCAGCAGAAACCGGGACAGGGTCCACGAGCAGTACTTC. This sequence encodes CASRNRDRVHEQYF.